The next 7 T cell receptor beta chains were all read from a single sample in a study of blood T cell repertoires in COVID-19. Produced via immunoSEQ multiplex PCR; TCRdb's table is partial and in-frame only. Among 250,000 to 300,000 clones listed, 65% to 90% were seen once. The sample was peripheral blood. These receptors were taken from a woman in her fifties or sixties with active or convalescent COVID-19.

DNA of the CDR3: TGCGCCAGCAGTGAGTTTAGGACAGGCCATTTGGATGAGCAGTTCTTC. This encodes CASSEFRTGHLDEQFF. V gene TRBV10-2 combines with J gene TRBJ2-1; 7 bases are a match to TRBD1. The CDR3 extends over 16 amino acids. Germline assignment: CDR1 WSHSY and CDR2 SAAADI. The V segment lost 1 base and the J segment 8 bases; nucleotides outside the gene matches: 11.

The chain combines TRBV19 with TRBJ2-7, with 7 nucleotides matching TRBD1. This CDR3 region has 14 residues. Trimming removed 4 bases from V and 3 bases from J; junction bases left unmatched: 6. Per germline, CDR1 LNHDA and CDR2 SQIVND (reference sequence). The CDR3 DNA reads TGTGCCAGTAGTAGAAGACAGGGAGTCTACGAGCAGTACTTC. Its protein is CASSRRQGVYEQYF.

The V and J genes are TRBV6-1 and TRBJ1-5; no firm D call. This CDR3 region has 14 residues. Per germline, CDR1 MNHNS and CDR2 SASEGT. Trimming pared 3 bases from V and 3 bases from J, leaving 9 bases between. The CDR3 nucleotides read TGTGCCAGCAGTGATTGGCACAACAATCAGCCCCAGCATTTT. Residues: CASSDWHNNQPQHF.

The table lists this clone with a few counts. The chain is built from TRBV7-2 and TRBJ2-2; 12 positions match TRBD1. After removal of 1 base from V and 7 bases from J, the junction contained 4 bases not matched to a gene. The CDR3 is 16 residues long. Germline-derived CDR1 and CDR2 are SGHTA and FQGNSA. CDR3 nucleotide sequence: TGTGCCAGCAGCTTAGAGGGACAGGGGGCAGGCGGGGAGCTGTTTTTT. This gives the protein CASSLEGQGAGGELFF.

This sequence joins TRBV5-1 and TRBJ2-5; 7 bases map to TRBD2. J gave up 1 base and V 1 base, and 7 bases lay outside the gene matches. Looked up from germline, CDR1 is SGHRS and CDR2 is YFSETQ. This CDR3 contains 16 residues. The CDR3 coding sequence is TGCGCCAGCAGCTTGAGGCAGGGAGGGCTCCAAGAGACCCAGTACTTC. Protein sequence: CASSLRQGGLQETQYF.

V is TRBV12-3 or TRBV12-4 and J is TRBJ1-6; D is undetermined. The length of the CDR3 is 11 residues. V was pared by 6 bases and J by 5 bases, with 2 bases between. CDR3 residues: CASSDNSPLHF. DNA for the CDR3: TGTGCCAGCAGCGATAATTCACCCCTCCACTTT.

This clone has just a few counts. The J gene is TRBJ2-3, the V gene TRBV7-9, with 9 positions matching TRBD2. The CDR3 is 15 residues long. With 5 bases clipped from V and 4 bases from J, the junction kept 7 bases outside the gene matches. Germline CDR1 reads SEHNR; CDR2 reads FQNEAQ (reference sequence). Here the CDR3 reads CASSPPAGGPDTQYF. The CDR3, as DNA: TGTGCCAGCAGCCCCCCCGCGGGGGGGCCAGATACGCAGTATTTT.